This T cell receptor (beta chain) derives from a study of shared clonotypes between healthy human individuals. The ends lost 2 bases at V and 7 bases at J; junction bases unmatched: 12. This CDR3 is 18 amino acids long. Germline values: CDR1 SGHNT, CDR2 YENEEA. Several immunoSEQ plates held equal portions of the genomic DNA taken from each subset. Authors' methods: Junction-only immunoSEQ data arrived without quality scores, meaning filtering differed. Sequenced by immunoSEQ multiplex PCR; TCRdb stores in-frame clones only, minus some. That table supplies the V and J calls and clone size; D and trimming were determined from the DNA. In the table there are around 2,000,000 clones, roughly 95% of which are singletons.

The TCR sequence derives from a man aged 18 to 29 in good health. The V call is TRBV11-3, the J call TRBJ2-1, with TRBD2 matching 12 bases. Sequences were obtained from naive CD4+ T cells sorted from blood. Subset here: CD45RA+ positively selected. CDR3 residues: CASSLQGALAGGPNEQFF. Written as DNA, the CDR3 is TGTGCCAGCAGCTTACAAGGGGCCCTAGCGGGGGGGCCTAATGAGCAGTTCTTC.